This T cell receptor (beta chain) appears in the sequencing data of a study of T cell changes during pregnancy in multiple sclerosis. Here immunoSEQ multiplex PCR was the method, and the copy in TCRdb shows in-frame clones only, minus some. The sample holds about 28,000 clones, 85% to 90% seen once. V dropped 0 bases and J dropped 8 bases, with 16 bases sitting between them. CDR1 and CDR2 (germline): MGHRA, YSYEKL. The CDR3 is 15 residues long. The sequenced sample was CD4+ T cells from peripheral blood mononuclear cells, obtained in the second trimester of pregnancy. This chain connects TRBV4-1 to TRBJ1-2; D gene uncertain. The TCR sequence derives from a female donor with multiple sclerosis, enrolled in a pregnancy study. CDR3 loop: CASSQDSLYTAGYTF. In DNA form, the CDR3 reads TGCGCCAGCAGCCAAGATAGCCTTTATACGGCGGGCTACACCTTC.